These 26 T cell receptor beta chains were all obtained from the same sample, sequenced in a study of CD8+CD57+ T cells in acquired aplastic anemia (dated by TCRdb to 2017 to 2018). Expansion of CD8+CD57+ cells had been shown by flow cytometry in the patients chosen for sequencing. For sequencing, an Illumina HiSeq 2000 was employed. Profiling of TCR beta VDJ combinations and CDR3 sequences used genomic DNA as the template. Clones were called with MiXCR by TCRdb after fastp trimmed the public reads at Q25, and only in-frame beta chains were retained. Rows are unified per CDR3 protein, each entry keeping the most common DNA and genes. This sample comprises about 150,000 distinct CDR3 sequences, around half of them detected only once. In total, the top ten clones hold about 12% of the sample. Sequencing used sorted CD4+, CD8+, or CD8+CD57+ T cells (not recorded which) from PBMCs. The receptors stem from a human donor with aplastic anemia.

The V and J genes are TRBV20-1 and TRBJ1-2, with D perhaps TRBD1 (6 bases). Trimming removed 3 bases at V and 0 bases at J, with 11 bases between. Germline CDR1 reads DFQATT; CDR2 reads SNEGSKA (reference sequence). The CDR3 contains 14 residues. The DNA of the CDR3 is TGCAGTGCTAGGACAGGAATTGCTAACTATGGCTACACCTTC. This translates into CSARTGIANYGYTF.

The chain couples TRBV30 to TRBJ1-3, with D hard to call. Germline V gives CDR1 GTSNPN, CDR2 SVGIG (reference sequence). Trimming took off 0 bases at V and 4 bases at J, with 7 bases between the two ends. The length of the CDR3 is 13 residues. This chain's CDR3 is CAWSVLFGNTIYF. For the CDR3, the DNA is TGTGCCTGGAGTGTCCTATTCGGAAACACCATATATTTT.

The rearrangement uses TRBV7-2 and TRBJ2-2; D call uncertain. Germline V CDR1 and CDR2: SGHTA, FQGNSA. The V end lost 5 bases, the J end lost 8 bases, and 6 bases lay between the germline ends. This CDR3 has 11 residues. CDR3 nucleotide sequence: TGTGCCAGCAGCCAAACAGGGGAGCTGTTTTTT. Translating gives CASSQTGELFF.

This clonotype was counted many times. J is TRBJ1-2 and V is TRBV27, with 9 bases fitting TRBD1. The germline gives CDR1 MNHEY, CDR2 SMNVEV (reference sequence). Trimming took 5 bases from V and 4 from J; bases not matched to a gene: 8. CDR3 length equals 15 residues. The CDR3 is CASSPPGQGIYGYTF. The CDR3, as DNA: TGTGCCAGCAGTCCCCCGGGACAGGGCATCTATGGCTACACCTTC.

The gene calls are TRBV9 and TRBJ1-1, with D hard to call. Trimming took off 0 bases at V and 0 bases at J, with 9 bases between the two ends. The CDR3 length is 15 residues. From germline, CDR1 is SGDLS and CDR2 YYNGEE. Here the CDR3 reads CASSVAPTMNTEAFF. CDR3 nucleotide sequence: TGTGCCAGCAGCGTAGCCCCCACGATGAACACTGAAGCTTTCTTT.

This clonotype was recorded many times. J is TRBJ2-7 and V is TRBV5-1, with 8 bases fitting TRBD1. CDR1 SGHRS and CDR2 YFSETQ come from the germline V gene. The V and J ends lost 0 bases and 4 bases, in that order; junction bases with no gene match: 9. The CDR3 runs 16 residues. In DNA form, the CDR3 reads TGCGCCAGCAGCTTGGGGGACAGGCTGGGTTTATACGAGCAGTACTTC. Translation gives CASSLGDRLGLYEQYF.

The rearrangement uses TRBV5-1 and TRBJ2-7; TRBD1 aligns across 10 bases. CDR1 is SGHRS and CDR2 is YFSETQ in the germline V gene. The CDR3 has 16 residues. After removal of 3 bases from V and 6 bases from J, the junction contained 12 bases not matched to a gene. The CDR3 protein is CASSWRGTGVRGEQYF. The CDR3 DNA is TGCGCCAGCAGCTGGAGAGGGACAGGGGTTAGAGGCGAGCAGTACTTC. The full variable domain, its missing parts supplied by reference TRBV5-1 and TRBJ2-7, is KAGVTQTPRYLIKTRGQQVTLSCSPISGHRSVSWYQQTPGQGLQFLFEYFSETQRNKGNFPGRFSGRQFSNSRSEMNVSTLELGDSALYLCASSWRGTGVRGEQYFGPGTRLTVT.

The chain couples TRBV12-3 or TRBV12-4 to TRBJ2-1; D is perhaps TRBD2 (6 bases). This CDR3 contains 14 residues. Trimming pared 9 bases from V and 0 bases from J, leaving 12 bases between. CDR3 DNA sequence: TGTGCCAGTGCCGGGACTTCCTCCTACAATGAGCAGTTCTTC. Its translation is CASAGTSSYNEQFF.

This clonotype came up many times. The chain is built from TRBV5-1 and TRBJ2-1; 11 positions match TRBD2. The CDR3 is 14 amino acids. V was clipped by 3 bases and J by 9 bases; unmatched bases: 5. Germline V gene data show CDR1 as SGHRS and CDR2 as YFSETQ. The CDR3 DNA follows: TGCGCCAGCAGCTATAGCGGGGGGGGTAGTGAGCAGTTCTTC. Translating gives CASSYSGGGSEQFF.

The V call is TRBV19, the J call TRBJ1-3; TRBD1 agrees at 7 bases. The ends lost 5 bases at V and 2 bases at J; junction bases unmatched: 6. The CDR3 extends over 15 amino acids. Germline V gives CDR1 LNHDA, CDR2 SQIVND (reference sequence). The CDR3: CASSLLQGTGNTIYF. Written as DNA, the CDR3 is TGTGCCAGTAGTCTCTTACAGGGGACTGGAAACACCATATATTTT.

This clonotype was counted many times. The chain employs TRBV9 and TRBJ2-1; 7 bases are a match to TRBD1. The CDR3 runs to 13 residues. The trim removed 5 bases at V and 2 bases at J, leaving 1 base unmatched. CDR1 is SGDLS, CDR2 YYNGEE, per germline. CDR3 DNA: TGTGCCAGCAGAGGGGGCCCCTACAATGAGCAGTTCTTC. Its translation is CASRGGPYNEQFF.

This clonotype has at least ten counts. The chain uses TRBV12-3 or TRBV12-4 and TRBJ1-5; 9 bases match TRBD1. CDR3 length: 17 residues. V was pared by 2 bases and J by 0 bases, with 5 bases of the junction left unmatched. The CDR3 protein is CASSLKDRGPSNQPQHF. CDR3 bases: TGTGCCAGCAGTTTAAAGGACAGGGGCCCTAGCAATCAGCCCCAGCATTTT.

On this clonotype: The germline gene is not matched at one end of the junction; a read error may be the cause. The V call is TRBV6-2 or TRBV6-3, the J call TRBJ1-2; no clear D. Per the germline V gene, CDR1 is MNHEY and CDR2 is SVGEGT. The CDR3 is made up of 11 amino acids. This chain's CDR3 is CANSSGYGYTF. The CDR3 DNA reads TGTGCCAACAGTTCCGGCTATGGCTACACCTTC.

This clonotype has a count of ten or more. The genes are TRBV4-1 and TRBJ2-7; 7 bases agree with TRBD1. Unmatched junction bases numbered 10, after V lost 2 bases and J lost 6 bases. This CDR3 has 15 residues. Germline V gives CDR1 MGHRA, CDR2 YSYEKL. Here the CDR3 DNA reads TGCGCCAGCAGCCAAAAAACAGGGGACCTCCGCGAGCAGTACTTC. Residues: CASSQKTGDLREQYF.

This sequence joins TRBV2 and TRBJ2-1; 7 bases are a match to TRBD1. CDR1 and CDR2 (germline): SNHLY, FYNNEI. J lost 7 bases, V lost 6 bases, and 6 bases had no gene match. The CDR3 length is 13 residues. DNA for the CDR3: TGTGCCAGCAGCCGGGACAGTATGAATGAGCAGTTCTTC. It codes for CASSRDSMNEQFF.

The table lists this clonotype with many counts. V and J are TRBV7-6 and TRBJ2-3, with TRBD1 matching over 11 bases. CDR3 length equals 15 residues. J gave up 6 bases and V 5 bases, and 7 bases lay outside the gene matches. CDR1 and CDR2 from the germline V gene are SGHVS and FNYEAQ. CDR3 residues: CASSAGQGAKDTQYF. CDR3 nucleotides: TGTGCCAGCAGCGCTGGACAGGGGGCAAAGGATACGCAGTATTTT.

The chain carries TRBV9 and TRBJ1-2, with D hard to call. This CDR3 contains 12 residues. The V end was cut by 5 bases, the J end by 6 bases, with 11 bases between. Germline V lookup: CDR1 SGDLS, CDR2 YYNGEE. The CDR3, as DNA: TGTGCCAGCAGGCTTCCAGGACATGGCTACACCTTC. This sequence encodes CASRLPGHGYTF. The whole variable domain, filled in from reference TRBV9 and TRBJ1-2, reads DSGVTQTPKHLITATGQRVTLRCSPRSGDLSVYWYQQSLDQGLQFLIQYYNGEERAKGNILERFSAQQFPDLHSELNLSSLELGDSALYFCASRLPGHGYTFGSGTRLTVV.

The gene calls are TRBV24-1 and TRBJ2-3, with 7 positions matching TRBD2. J lost 4 bases, V lost 7 bases, and 10 bases had no gene match. From germline, CDR1 is KGHDR and CDR2 SFDVKD. CDR3 length: 15 amino acids. The CDR3: CATSHAVAGADTQYF. The CDR3 nucleotides read TGTGCCACCAGCCACGCCGTCGCGGGAGCAGATACGCAGTATTTT.

This chain uses TRBV2 with TRBJ1-5; a possible D gene is TRBD1 (6 bases). V lost 5 bases, J lost 9 bases, and 20 bases lay in between. Germline-derived CDR1 and CDR2 are SNHLY and FYNNEI. CDR3 size: 15 residues. CDR3 sequence reads: CASSPGHEARRPQHF. The CDR3 DNA reads TGTGCCAGCAGTCCGGGACACGAGGCACGTCGGCCCCAGCATTTT.

In its sample, this clonotype was seen many times. V and J are TRBV6-1 and TRBJ2-3; either TRBD1 or TRBD2 may fit D (5 bases each). V lost 0 bases and J 1 base, leaving 5 bases between the germline ends. CDR3 size: 14 residues. From germline, CDR1 is MNHNS and CDR2 SASEGT. The CDR3 nucleotides read TGTGCCAGCAGTGAAGCGGGGGGCACAGATACGCAGTATTTT. Residues: CASSEAGGTDTQYF.

This clonotype was seen repeatedly, ten times or more. The gene calls are TRBV4-2 and TRBJ1-6; D is uncertain. CDR1 and CDR2 from the germline V gene are LGHNA and YNFKEQ. The V end was cut by 0 bases, the J end by 10 bases, with 13 bases between. The CDR3 extends over 15 amino acids. The CDR3 reads CASSQDDEGYSPLHF. DNA for the CDR3: TGTGCCAGCAGCCAAGATGATGAGGGTTACTCACCCCTCCACTTT.

V usage is TRBV20-1 and J usage is TRBJ2-1, with TRBD2 matching over 9 bases. The junction had 13 bases not matched to a gene; V was cut back by 1 base and J by 0 bases. The CDR3 covers 19 residues. Germline CDR1 is DFQATT and CDR2 is SNEGSKA (reference sequence). The CDR3 loop reads CSARAIRTSAPSSYNEQFF. The CDR3 region has the DNA TGCAGTGCTAGAGCCATCAGGACTAGCGCCCCGAGCTCCTACAATGAGCAGTTCTTC.

V gene TRBV29-1 combines with J gene TRBJ2-7; tentatively, D is TRBD2 (6 bases). V lost 3 bases and J 9 bases, leaving 15 bases between the germline ends. The CDR3 extends over 12 amino acids. CDR1 and CDR2 (germline): SQVTM, ANQGSEA. Here the CDR3 DNA reads TGCAGCGTTGAGTTGGGAGTGGGGGGGCAGTACTTC. Encoded protein: CSVELGVGGQYF.

The rearrangement joins TRBV20-1 to TRBJ1-6; possible D gene TRBD1, 5 bases. The CDR3 spans 13 residues. V lost 6 bases to trimming and J lost 9 bases, with 15 bases between them. Germline V CDR1 and CDR2: DFQATT, SNEGSKA (reference sequence). The CDR3 sequence is CSAILGGGSPLHF. CDR3 in DNA: TGCAGTGCCATTCTCGGGGGAGGTTCACCCCTCCACTTT.

CDR3 loop: CATSDPQGGTGELFF. The CDR3 nucleotides read TGTGCCACCAGTGATCCCCAGGGGGGCACCGGGGAGCTGTTTTTT. V and J are TRBV24-1 and TRBJ2-2; a weak D match, TRBD1 (7 bases). CDR1 is KGHDR, CDR2 SFDVKD, per germline. CDR3 size: 15 residues. The V end lost 3 bases, the J end lost 4 bases, and 11 bases lay between the germline ends.

The rearrangement links TRBV10-3 to TRBJ1-6, with TRBD1 matching 7 bases. There are 14 residues in the CDR3. Trimming cost V 10 bases and J 9 bases; bases outside gene matches: 12. From germline, CDR1 is ENHRY and CDR2 SYGVKD. CDR3 bases: TGTGCCAGCAGCGACACCGGGACAGCTTCACCCCTCCACTTT. Translated: CASSDTGTASPLHF.